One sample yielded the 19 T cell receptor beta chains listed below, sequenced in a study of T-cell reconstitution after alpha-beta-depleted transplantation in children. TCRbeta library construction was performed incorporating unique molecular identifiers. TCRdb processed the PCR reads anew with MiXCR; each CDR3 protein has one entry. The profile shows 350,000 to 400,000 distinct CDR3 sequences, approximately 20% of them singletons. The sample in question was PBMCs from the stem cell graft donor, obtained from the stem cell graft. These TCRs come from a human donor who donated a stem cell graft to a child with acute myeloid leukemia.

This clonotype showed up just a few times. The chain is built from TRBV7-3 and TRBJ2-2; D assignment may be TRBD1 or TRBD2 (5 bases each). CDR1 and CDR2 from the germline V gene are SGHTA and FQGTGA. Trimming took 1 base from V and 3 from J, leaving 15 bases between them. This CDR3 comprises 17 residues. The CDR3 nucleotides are TGTGCCAGCAGCTTAAGGGGGTGGGGCACATACACCGGGGAGCTGTTTTTT. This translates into CASSLRGWGTYTGELFF.

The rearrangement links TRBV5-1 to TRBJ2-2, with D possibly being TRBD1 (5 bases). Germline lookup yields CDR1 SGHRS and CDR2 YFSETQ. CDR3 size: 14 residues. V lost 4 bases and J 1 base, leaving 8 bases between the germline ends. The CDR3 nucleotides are TGCGCCAGCAGCCGTGGACAGAACACCGGGGAGCTGTTTTTT. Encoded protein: CASSRGQNTGELFF.

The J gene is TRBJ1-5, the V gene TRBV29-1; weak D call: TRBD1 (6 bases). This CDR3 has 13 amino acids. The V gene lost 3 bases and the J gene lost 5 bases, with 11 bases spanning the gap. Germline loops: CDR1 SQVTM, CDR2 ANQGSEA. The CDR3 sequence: CSVDQGYDQPQHF. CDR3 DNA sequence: TGCAGCGTTGACCAGGGGTATGATCAGCCCCAGCATTTT.

As DNA, the CDR3 is TGCAGTGCTCCCCTTTTCGGGGACTACGAGCAGTACTTC. Translated: CSAPLFGDYEQYF. The chain is built from TRBV20-1 and TRBJ2-7; a possible D gene is TRBD2 (5 bases). Germline values: CDR1 DFQATT, CDR2 SNEGSKA (reference sequence). V lost 5 bases and J lost 3, with 14 bases in between. CDR3 length: 13 amino acids.

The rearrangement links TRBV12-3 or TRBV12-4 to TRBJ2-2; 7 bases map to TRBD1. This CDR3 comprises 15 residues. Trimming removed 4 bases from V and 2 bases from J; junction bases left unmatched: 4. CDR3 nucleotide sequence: TGTGCCAGCAGTTCGGGACAGCACAACACCGGGGAGCTGTTTTTT. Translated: CASSSGQHNTGELFF.

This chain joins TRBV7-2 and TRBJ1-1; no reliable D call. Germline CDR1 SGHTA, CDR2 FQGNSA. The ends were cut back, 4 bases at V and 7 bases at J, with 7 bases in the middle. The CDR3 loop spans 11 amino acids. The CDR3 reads CASSSRVEAFF. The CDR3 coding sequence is TGTGCCAGCAGCTCCCGGGTTGAAGCTTTCTTT.

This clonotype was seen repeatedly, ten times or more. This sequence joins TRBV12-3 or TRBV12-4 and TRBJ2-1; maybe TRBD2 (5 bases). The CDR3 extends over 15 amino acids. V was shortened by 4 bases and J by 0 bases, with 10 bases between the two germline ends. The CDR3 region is CASSSRGSSYNEQFF. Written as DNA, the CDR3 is TGTGCCAGCAGTTCTCGAGGGAGCTCCTACAATGAGCAGTTCTTC.

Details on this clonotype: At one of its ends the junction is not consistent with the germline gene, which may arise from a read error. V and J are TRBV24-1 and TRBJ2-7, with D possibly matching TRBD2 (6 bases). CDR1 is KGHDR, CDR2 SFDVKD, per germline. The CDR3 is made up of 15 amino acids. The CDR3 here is CATSDSGGIGYEQYF. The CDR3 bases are TGTGCCACCAGCGATTCTGGGGGGATCGGTTACGAGCAGTACTTC.

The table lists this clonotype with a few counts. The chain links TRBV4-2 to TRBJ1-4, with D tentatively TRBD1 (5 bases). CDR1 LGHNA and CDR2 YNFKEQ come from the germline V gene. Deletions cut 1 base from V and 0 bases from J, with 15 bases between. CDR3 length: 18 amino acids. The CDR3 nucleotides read TGTGCCAGCAGCCAAGCTGACGGGGCCAGGGCAACTAATGAAAAACTGTTTTTT. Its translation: CASSQADGARATNEKLFF.

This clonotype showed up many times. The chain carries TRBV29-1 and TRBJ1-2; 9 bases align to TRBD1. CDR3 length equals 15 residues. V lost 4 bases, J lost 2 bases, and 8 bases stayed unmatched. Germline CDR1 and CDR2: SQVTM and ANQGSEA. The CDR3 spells CSVALGQGRNYGYTF. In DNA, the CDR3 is TGCAGCGTTGCATTAGGACAGGGGCGAAACTATGGCTACACCTTC. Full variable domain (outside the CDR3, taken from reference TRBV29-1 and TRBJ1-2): SAVISQKPSRDICQRGTSLTIQCQVDSQVTMMFWYRQQPGQSLTLIATANQGSEATYESGFVIDKFPISRPNLTFSTLTVSNMSPEDSSIYLCSVALGQGRNYGYTFGSGTRLTVV.

The CDR3 loop is CSVQGFPGELFF. Here the CDR3 DNA reads TGCAGCGTCCAAGGGTTCCCCGGGGAGCTGTTTTTT. The rearrangement joins TRBV29-1 to TRBJ2-2; D ambiguous. CDR3 length: 12 amino acids. The V end was cut by 6 bases, the J end by 6 bases, with 11 bases between. Germline values: CDR1 SQVTM, CDR2 ANQGSEA.

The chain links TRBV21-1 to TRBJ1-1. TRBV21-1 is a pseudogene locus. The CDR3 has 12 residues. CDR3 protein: CASIKGTGRAFF. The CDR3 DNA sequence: TGTGCCAGCATAAAAGGGACGGGTCGAGCTTTCTTT.

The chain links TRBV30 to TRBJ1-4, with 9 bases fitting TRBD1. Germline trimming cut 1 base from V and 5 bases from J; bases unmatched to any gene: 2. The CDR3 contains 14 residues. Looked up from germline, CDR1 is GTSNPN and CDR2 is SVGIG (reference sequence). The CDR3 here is CAWSAGTGNEKLFF. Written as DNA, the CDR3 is TGTGCCTGGAGTGCCGGGACAGGGAATGAAAAACTGTTTTTT.

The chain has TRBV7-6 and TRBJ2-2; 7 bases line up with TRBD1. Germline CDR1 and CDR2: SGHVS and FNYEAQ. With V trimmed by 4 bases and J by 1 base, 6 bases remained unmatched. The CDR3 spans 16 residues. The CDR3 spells CASSWTGTVNTGELFF. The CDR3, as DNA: TGTGCCAGCAGCTGGACCGGGACAGTGAACACCGGGGAGCTGTTTTTT.

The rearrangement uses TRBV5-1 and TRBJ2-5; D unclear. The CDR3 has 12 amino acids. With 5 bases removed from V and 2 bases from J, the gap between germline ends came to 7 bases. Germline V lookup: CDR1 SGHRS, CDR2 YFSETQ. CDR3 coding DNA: TGCGCCAGCAGACCCGAGCAAGAGACCCAGTACTTC. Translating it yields CASRPEQETQYF. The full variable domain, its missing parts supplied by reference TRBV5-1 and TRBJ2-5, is KAGVTQTPRYLIKTRGQQVTLSCSPISGHRSVSWYQQTPGQGLQFLFEYFSETQRNKGNFPGRFSGRQFSNSRSEMNVSTLELGDSALYLCASRPEQETQYFGPGTRLLVL.

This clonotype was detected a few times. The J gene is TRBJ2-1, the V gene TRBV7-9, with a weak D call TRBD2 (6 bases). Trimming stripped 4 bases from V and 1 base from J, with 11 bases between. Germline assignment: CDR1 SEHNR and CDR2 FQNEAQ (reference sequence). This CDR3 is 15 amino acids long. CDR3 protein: CASSWSGGSYNEQFF. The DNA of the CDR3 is TGTGCCAGCAGCTGGTCCGGGGGTTCCTACAATGAGCAGTTCTTC.

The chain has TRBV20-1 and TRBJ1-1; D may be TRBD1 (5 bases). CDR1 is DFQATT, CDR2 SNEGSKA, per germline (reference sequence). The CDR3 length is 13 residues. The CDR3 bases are TGCAGCACCGTTAGGACATTAAACACTGAAGCTTTCTTT. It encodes CSTVRTLNTEAFF.

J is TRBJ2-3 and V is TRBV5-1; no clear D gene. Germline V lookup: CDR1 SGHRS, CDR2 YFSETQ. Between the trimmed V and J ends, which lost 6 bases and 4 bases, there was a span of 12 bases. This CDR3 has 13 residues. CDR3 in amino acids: CASTQTIADTQYF. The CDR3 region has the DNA TGCGCCAGCACCCAAACAATAGCAGATACGCAGTATTTT. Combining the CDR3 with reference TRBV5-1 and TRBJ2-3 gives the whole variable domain KAGVTQTPRYLIKTRGQQVTLSCSPISGHRSVSWYQQTPGQGLQFLFEYFSETQRNKGNFPGRFSGRQFSNSRSEMNVSTLELGDSALYLCASTQTIADTQYFGPGTRLTVL.

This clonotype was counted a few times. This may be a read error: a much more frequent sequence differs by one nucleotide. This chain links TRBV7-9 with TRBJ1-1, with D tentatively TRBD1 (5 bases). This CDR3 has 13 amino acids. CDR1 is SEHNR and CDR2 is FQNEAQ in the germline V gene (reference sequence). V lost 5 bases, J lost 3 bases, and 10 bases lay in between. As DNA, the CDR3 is TGTGCCAGCAGCCCCCAGGGTGACACTGAAGCTTTCTTT. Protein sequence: CASSPQGDTEAFF.